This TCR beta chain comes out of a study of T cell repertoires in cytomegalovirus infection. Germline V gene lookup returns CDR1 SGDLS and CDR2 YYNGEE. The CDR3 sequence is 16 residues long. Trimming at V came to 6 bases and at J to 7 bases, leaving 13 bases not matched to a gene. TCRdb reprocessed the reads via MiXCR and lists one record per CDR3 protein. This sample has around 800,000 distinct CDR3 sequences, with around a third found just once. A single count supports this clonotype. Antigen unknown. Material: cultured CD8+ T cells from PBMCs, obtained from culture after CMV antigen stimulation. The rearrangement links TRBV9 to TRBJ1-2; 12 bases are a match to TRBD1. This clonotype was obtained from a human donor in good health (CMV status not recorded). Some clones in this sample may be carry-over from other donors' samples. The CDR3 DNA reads TGTGCCAGCAATCCGTCCGGGACAGGGGGCAGAGGTGGCTACACCTTC. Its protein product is CASNPSGTGGRGGYTF.